The 23 T cell receptor beta chains listed next were all sequenced from one sample in a study of blood T cell repertoires in COVID-19. The repertoire was sequenced with immunoSEQ multiplex PCR; TCRdb's copy has only in-frame clones and lacks some. This sample has about 74,000 clones, with about 92% found just once. The sequencing sample was made of peripheral blood. The receptors stem from a human donor in a cohort sampled during active COVID-19.

V gene TRBV11-2 combines with J gene TRBJ1-1; TRBD1 might be the D (5 bases). The CDR3 consists of 11 residues. The V end was cut by 5 bases, the J end by 7 bases, with 8 bases between. Germline loops: CDR1 SGHAT, CDR2 FQNNGV. The CDR3 coding sequence is TGTGCCAGCAGCCCTAGGGGTGAAGCTTTCTTT. Translating gives CASSPRGEAFF.

The chain is built from TRBV19 and TRBJ2-5; D uncertain. CDR1 is LNHDA, CDR2 SQIVND, per germline (reference sequence). The CDR3 has 13 amino acids. V shed 0 bases and J shed 7 bases, with 9 bases lying between them. CDR3 sequence (DNA): TGTGCCAGTAGTATAGAGGCTTATGCGACCCAGTACTTC. Amino acid sequence: CASSIEAYATQYF.

This clone is a singleton in its sample. The J gene is TRBJ2-5, the V gene TRBV12-3 or TRBV12-4; D may be TRBD2 (5 bases). The V and J ends lost 7 bases and 2 bases respectively, with 5 bases between them. The CDR3 contains 11 residues. The CDR3 coding sequence is TGTGCCAGCAAGCGGCAAGAGACCCAGTACTTC. Translated, it gives CASKRQETQYF.

CDR3 in amino acids: CASSDRDRGADTQYF. The DNA of the CDR3 is TGTGCCAGCAGCGACCGGGACAGGGGGGCAGATACGCAGTATTTT. V gene TRBV7-9 combines with J gene TRBJ2-3; 11 nucleotides align to TRBD1. The CDR3 length is 15 residues. After removal of 5 bases from V and 4 bases from J, the junction contained 5 bases not matched to a gene. Per germline, CDR1 SEHNR and CDR2 FQNEAQ (reference sequence).

The chain is built from TRBV19 and TRBJ2-7, with 12 nucleotides matching TRBD1. The CDR3 spans 16 residues. CDR1 is LNHDA and CDR2 is SQIVND in the germline V gene (reference sequence). The V gene end was trimmed by 7 bases and the J gene end by 4 bases; junction bases not matched to a gene: 11. CDR3 sequence reads: CASTPSGTGGWYEQYF. DNA of the CDR3: TGTGCCAGTACCCCATCCGGGACAGGGGGCTGGTACGAGCAGTACTTC.

J is TRBJ2-7 and V is TRBV7-9, with TRBD1 identical over 8 bases. Trimming removed 4 bases from V and 0 bases from J; junction bases left unmatched: 5. Germline V gene lookup returns CDR1 SEHNR and CDR2 FQNEAQ (reference sequence). The CDR3 is 15 amino acids. The DNA of the CDR3 is TGTGCCAGCAGCTCTGGACAGGGCAGCTCCTACGAGCAGTACTTC. This encodes CASSSGQGSSYEQYF. Full variable domain (remainder filled in from reference TRBV7-9 and TRBJ2-7): DTGVSQNPRHKITKRGQNVTFRCDPISEHNRLYWYRQTLGQGPEFLTYFQNEAQLEKSRLLSDRFSAERPKGSFSTLEIQRTEQGDSAMYLCASSSGQGSSYEQYFGPGTRLTVT.

This chain joins TRBV24-1 and TRBJ1-2, with 7 bases matching TRBD1. The germline V gene encodes CDR1 KGHDR and CDR2 SFDVKD. With 4 bases clipped from V and 2 bases from J, the junction kept 9 bases outside the gene matches. The length of the CDR3 is 16 residues. For the CDR3, the DNA is TGTGCCACCAGTGACTCCCCGGGACAGCCGAACTATGGCTACACCTTC. Protein sequence: CATSDSPGQPNYGYTF.

The genes are TRBV28 and TRBJ2-1; 7 nucleotides line up with TRBD1. V was pared by 6 bases and J by 8 bases, with 4 bases of the junction left unmatched. From germline, CDR1 is MDHEN and CDR2 SYDVKM. The CDR3 totals 12 residues. The DNA of the CDR3 is TGTGCCAGCAGCAGGACAGGTGATGAGCAGTTCTTC. Amino acids: CASSRTGDEQFF.

The V and J genes are TRBV7-2 and TRBJ1-3; maybe TRBD1 (5 bases). Germline loops: CDR1 SGHTA, CDR2 FQGNSA. V shed 6 bases and J shed 1 base, with 7 bases lying between them. This CDR3 has 13 residues. CDR3 bases: TGTGCCAGCAGTGGGGGGTCTGGAAACACCATATATTTT. Translated, it gives CASSGGSGNTIYF.

The chain employs TRBV5-1 and TRBJ2-5, with D possibly matching TRBD1 (5 bases). Germline V CDR1 and CDR2: SGHRS, YFSETQ. Trimming cost V 4 bases and J 4 bases, with 11 bases left between them. The CDR3 covers 13 residues. The CDR3 protein is CASSMQGSETQYF. In nucleotides, the CDR3 is TGCGCCAGCAGCATGCAGGGATCAGAGACCCAGTACTTC.

This chain links TRBV29-1 with TRBJ2-1, with D unresolved. This CDR3 has 12 residues. The germline V and J ends were trimmed by 3 bases and 8 bases, with 11 bases remaining between them. CDR1 and CDR2 from the germline V gene are SQVTM and ANQGSEA. CDR3 bases: TGCAGCGTTGATTCCCCGTTCGATGAGCAGTTCTTC. It is translated as CSVDSPFDEQFF.

V gene TRBV6-6 combines with J gene TRBJ2-1; D is possibly TRBD1 (6 bases). From germline, CDR1 is MNHNY and CDR2 SVGAGI (reference sequence). Trimming left V 7 bases short and J 9 bases short, with 19 bases between. The length of the CDR3 is 14 residues. DNA of the CDR3: TGTGCCAGCAATAGGGACAACCTTTGGGGTGAGCAGTTCTTC. Amino acid sequence: CASNRDNLWGEQFF.

V is TRBV7-9 and J is TRBJ2-7; TRBD1 matches 9 bases. The germline V gene encodes CDR1 SEHNR and CDR2 FQNEAQ (reference sequence). There are 15 residues in the CDR3. The V gene end was trimmed by 2 bases and the J gene end by 5 bases; junction bases not matched to a gene: 7. The CDR3 loop reads CASSLQRTGVHEQYF. The CDR3 DNA is TGTGCCAGCAGCTTACAAAGGACAGGGGTCCACGAGCAGTACTTC.

This clone has only one observation. This rearrangement joins TRBV4-3 to TRBJ2-4, with TRBD2 matching 13 bases. V lost 4 bases, J lost 6 bases, and 12 bases stayed unmatched. The CDR3 length is 18 residues. Germline assignment: CDR1 LGHNA and CDR2 YSLEER. The CDR3 coding sequence is TGCGCCAGCAGCCCATCCGCAGGACTAGCGGGAGCACTAAACATTCAGTACTTC. Translation: CASSPSAGLAGALNIQYF.

Written as DNA, the CDR3 is TGTGCCAGCAGCCCACCCTCGGGACAGGGGGCTTGGGAACTGTTTTTT. It codes for CASSPPSGQGAWELFF. The V gene is TRBV7-9, the J gene TRBJ1-4; TRBD1 matches 12 bases. The length of the CDR3 is 16 residues. Trimming removed 5 bases from V and 12 bases from J; junction bases left unmatched: 13. Germline values: CDR1 SEHNR, CDR2 FQNEAQ (reference sequence).

The chain joins TRBV30 to TRBJ1-6; possible D gene TRBD1, 5 bases. Germline V CDR1 and CDR2: GTSNPN, SVGIG (reference sequence). This CDR3 region has 13 residues. Trimming removed 5 bases at V and 6 bases at J, with 11 bases between. The CDR3 DNA follows: TGTGCCTGGGCCTACCAGGGTAATTCACCCCTCCACTTT. Encoded protein: CAWAYQGNSPLHF.

The V and J genes are TRBV3-1 (or the pseudogene TRBV3-2) and TRBJ1-2; a weak D match, TRBD1 (5 bases). Trimming pared 5 bases from V and 4 bases from J, leaving 11 bases between. The CDR3 runs to 13 residues. Germline V gene lookup returns CDR1 LGHDT and CDR2 YNNKEL (reference sequence). The CDR3 loop is CASSTRQLYGYTF. The DNA of the CDR3 is TGTGCCAGCAGCACCCGACAGCTCTATGGCTACACCTTC.

The chain links TRBV18 to TRBJ2-3; weak D call: TRBD2 (5 bases). V lost 2 bases and J lost 3, with 15 bases in between. This CDR3 is built from 16 residues. CDR1 is KGHSH, CDR2 LQKENI, per germline. CDR3 in amino acids: CASSPVVPWRTDTQYF. DNA for the CDR3: TGTGCCAGCTCACCAGTCGTCCCTTGGAGGACAGATACGCAGTATTTT.

The V call is TRBV5-5, the J call TRBJ1-5; D gene uncertain. Germline CDR1 and CDR2: SGHKS and YYEKEE (reference sequence). V lost 4 bases, J lost 0 bases, and 11 bases lay in between. This CDR3 region has 15 residues. The DNA of the CDR3 is TGTGCCAGCAGCCCCGCTACCTATAGCAATCAGCCCCAGCATTTT. This encodes CASSPATYSNQPQHF.

The chain uses TRBV30 and TRBJ1-4, with a possible D match to TRBD1 (5 bases). The V end lost 3 bases, the J end lost 0 bases, and 14 bases lay between the germline ends. CDR3 size: 16 residues. Germline CDR1 is GTSNPN and CDR2 is SVGIG (reference sequence). The CDR3 here is CAWRIGRAATNEKLFF. In DNA, the CDR3 is TGTGCCTGGAGAATAGGCAGGGCTGCAACTAATGAAAAACTGTTTTTT.

The chain is built from TRBV7-9 and TRBJ2-7, with TRBD2 matching 12 bases. CDR3 length: 16 residues. V lost 1 base to trimming and J lost 2 bases; unmatched junction nucleotides: 3. Germline assignment: CDR1 SEHNR and CDR2 FQNEAQ (reference sequence). The CDR3 coding sequence is TGTGCCAGCAGCTTAGGGACTAGCGGGAATACCTACGAGCAGTACTTC. As protein: CASSLGTSGNTYEQYF.

In its sample, this clone was seen once. This sequence joins TRBV7-2 and TRBJ1-2; weak D call: TRBD1 (6 bases). The V end lost 5 bases, the J end lost 8 bases, and 21 bases lay between the germline ends. CDR1 is SGHTA, CDR2 FQGNSA, per germline. CDR3 size: 15 residues. Written as DNA, the CDR3 is TGTGCCAGCAGCACGCGATACAGGGAAGTACAGGGCTACACCTTC. It specifies CASSTRYREVQGYTF.

This clone was recorded only once. This sequence joins TRBV5-4 and TRBJ2-7; 7 bases align to TRBD1. Germline loops: CDR1 SGHNT, CDR2 YYREEE (reference sequence). The V and J ends lost 4 bases and 3 bases, in that order; junction bases with no gene match: 4. The length of the CDR3 is 13 residues. CDR3 DNA: TGTGCCAGCAGCACGGGACAGAACTACGAGCAGTACTTC. Translation gives CASSTGQNYEQYF.